This TCR beta chain emerged from a study of read filtering for tumor transcriptome and immune sequencing. Study context: By R-ISS, stages I, II and III held approximately 8, 16 and 7 patients.

This library used roughly 370 ng RNA and molecular barcoded adaptors spanning alpha/delta and beta/gamma chains. TCRdb re-derived calls from the reads in MiXCR, one entry per CDR3 protein. In the table there are 43,000 or so distinct CDR3 sequences, 15% to 20% of which are singletons. The sample holds many counts of this clonotype. Germline V lookup: CDR1 MNHEY, CDR2 SVGEGT. CDR3 length: 15 residues. V lost 5 bases and J 7 bases, leaving 17 bases between the germline ends. The sequence came from a donor at least 40 years old with multiple myeloma. Sequenced material: a population of CD138-negative cells sorted from bone marrow. This chain joins TRBV6-2 or TRBV6-3 and TRBJ1-4; possible D gene TRBD1, 6 bases. The CDR3 is CASSDGEGESEKLFF. In nucleotides, the CDR3 is TGTGCCAGCAGTGACGGCGAGGGGGAGAGTGAAAAACTGTTTTTT.